The rows below give T cell receptor beta chains drawn from one sample of a study of cytomegalovirus exposure and HLA in healthy donors. Using immunoSEQ multiplex PCR, the repertoire was profiled, and TCRdb retains in-frame clones only, with some absent. The repertoire holds over 250,000 clones, with just over 85% as singletons. The sample comprised PBMCs. These TCRs come from a man aged 35 to 55 in good health and CMV-seropositive. The CDR3 runs from the conserved cysteine through the conserved F or W.

v_call: TRBV2; cdr3_aa: CASRDPPDYGAQYF
v_call: TRBV27; cdr3_aa: CASRATDKTYEQYF
v_call: TRBV19; cdr3_aa: CASSPPRQGTDTQYF
v_call: TRBV2; cdr3_aa: CASRHRQGNQETQYF
v_call: TRBV7-8; cdr3_aa: CASSLAGPASGNNEQFF
v_call: TRBV5-8; cdr3_aa: CASSFNPYEQYF
v_call: TRBV4-1; cdr3_aa: CASSHPSGTSYEQYF
v_call: TRBV19; cdr3_aa: CASSTLAGRGTDTQYF
v_call: TRBV5-1; cdr3_aa: CASSFLATDNEQFF
v_call: TRBV7-9; cdr3_aa: CASSLITGQGIYEQYF
v_call: TRBV4-3; cdr3_aa: CASSQAGIAGANEQFF
v_call: TRBV11-2; cdr3_aa: CASSPRTVYEQYF
v_call: TRBV28; cdr3_aa: CASSFHLAILTYEQYF
v_call: TRBV7-9; cdr3_aa: CASSAPGTGVSLNTEAFF
v_call: TRBV9; cdr3_aa: CASSAETGGVYNEQFF
v_call: TRBV6-1; cdr3_aa: CASSDDTGGYVNGYTF
v_call: TRBV5-1; cdr3_aa: CAGGGTNTGELFF
v_call: TRBV6-5; cdr3_aa: CASSYELAYNEQFF
v_call: TRBV19; cdr3_aa: CASSIGQGARKGQFF
v_call: TRBV6-1; cdr3_aa: CASREGTSGSTDTQYF
v_call: TRBV28; cdr3_aa: CASSRGLAGVYEQYF
v_call: TRBV5-1; cdr3_aa: CASSTQGAGYGYTF
v_call: TRBV7-3; cdr3_aa: CASSLSASDIETQYF
v_call: TRBV4-2; cdr3_aa: CASSPWGGAYEQYF
v_call: TRBV6-6; cdr3_aa: CASKPAETSTDTQYF
v_call: TRBV6-1; cdr3_aa: CASSEVGANTEAFF
v_call: TRBV7-8; cdr3_aa: CASSLGLVGETQYF
v_call: TRBV23-1; cdr3_aa: CASSLTDTISRGSSYEQYF
v_call: TRBV5-4; cdr3_aa: CASTFVTSGRIDTQYF
v_call: TRBV5-1; cdr3_aa: CASSLDLAVTYEQYF
v_call: TRBV5-6; cdr3_aa: CASSLPPPSDNEQFF
v_call: TRBV6-1; cdr3_aa: CASRPDSRTVYGYTF
v_call: TRBV18; cdr3_aa: CASSSGTSGRLDTQYF
v_call: TRBV14; cdr3_aa: CASSLGGYKNIQYF
v_call: TRBV6-5; cdr3_aa: CASSFRRQGNYGYTF
v_call: TRBV25-1; cdr3_aa: CASSESGGRQPQHF
v_call: TRBV19; cdr3_aa: CASSISSSGANVLTF
v_call: TRBV19; cdr3_aa: CASSATSSSYNEQFF
v_call: TRBV7-2; cdr3_aa: CASSKGGGRASGDTQYF
v_call: TRBV2; cdr3_aa: CASSELGQGAEGQPQHF
v_call: TRBV29-1; cdr3_aa: CSVDKWQGGGETQYF
v_call: TRBV11-1; cdr3_aa: CASSPKTNYEQYF
v_call: TRBV18; cdr3_aa: CASSPQGQGARTEAFF
v_call: TRBV2; cdr3_aa: CASRNRGHDTEAFF
v_call: TRBV27; cdr3_aa: CASSKTSGNAYEQYF
v_call: TRBV27; cdr3_aa: CASSSGAVQYF
v_call: TRBV19; cdr3_aa: CASTRVGGLGDYGYTF
v_call: TRBV2; cdr3_aa: CASRGGLGGTGELFF
v_call: TRBV7-3; cdr3_aa: CASSLTPGGKFTDTQYF
v_call: TRBV27; cdr3_aa: CASSLRDSGMVEQYF
v_call: TRBV7-3; cdr3_aa: CASSRQGQLAGANEQFF
v_call: TRBV6-6; cdr3_aa: CASSHLNTQYF
v_call: TRBV28; cdr3_aa: CASSFRVTGANVLTF
v_call: TRBV18; cdr3_aa: CASSPPARPGNEQFF
v_call: TRBV2; cdr3_aa: CASSVNRADFGANVLTF
v_call: TRBV2; cdr3_aa: CASSPGQGLNEQFF
v_call: TRBV7-8; cdr3_aa: CASSFSLDTKNIQYF